This T cell receptor beta chain was captured in a study of T cell responses to AZD1222 COVID-19 vaccine. About the study: Second-dose recipients at about 4 or about 12 weeks were treated as one pooled group. Study observations and caveats: Nearly half of spike-specific TCRs reportedly target unmutated variant regions. Mostly white British, mostly female donors; authors suggested clonal diversity may be underestimated.

Germline V gene data show CDR1 as MNHEY and CDR2 as SVGAGI. The CDR3 extends over 15 amino acids. V lost 0 bases and J lost 7, with 15 bases in between. Repertoires were generated with immunoSEQ multiplex PCR, while TCRdb's copy carries only in-frame clones and drops some. Among about 97,000 clones listed, about 88% were seen once. To note about this clone: What it binds is unknown.

The sequence was obtained from an adult in good health. The V call is TRBV6-5, the J call TRBJ1-2; D gene ambiguous. Material: peripheral blood, obtained on day 0 of AZD1222 vaccination. The chain's CDR3 is CASSYSTSVIAGYTF. The DNA of the CDR3 is TGTGCCAGCAGTTACTCGACATCGGTAATCGCTGGCTACACCTTC.